These T cell receptor beta chains were read from a single sample in a study of control samples from healthy donors and cancer patients. Sequencing used immunoSEQ multiplex PCR; TCRdb keeps in-frame clones, though not all of them. The sample holds about 73,000 clones, roughly 86% seen once. Source material: PBMCs. The origin of the receptors is a man between 60 and 75 years old with lung cancer. Both conserved end residues are part of each CDR3. The D gene is left open where the match is weak. Size is omitted from some rows. Given values are once, few, many or a class for expanded clones.

V: TRBV27; J: TRBJ1-2; D: .; size: .; CDR3: CASSITGNDYGYTF; DNA: TGTGCCAGCAGCATTACAGGGAACGACTATGGCTACACCTTC
V: TRBV29-1; J: TRBJ1-1; D: .; size: .; CDR3: CSADRNTEAFF; DNA: TGCAGCGCCGACAGGAACACTGAAGCTTTCTTT
V: TRBV9; J: TRBJ1-4; D: .; size: few; CDR3: CASSPWPSGNEKLFF; DNA: TGTGCCAGCAGCCCCTGGCCCAGCGGTAATGAAAAACTGTTTTTT
V: TRBV6-4; J: TRBJ1-6; D: .; size: .; CDR3: CASSVGQNSPLHF; DNA: TGTGCCAGCAGTGTGGGTCAGAATTCACCCCTCCACTTT
V: TRBV7-9; J: TRBJ1-4; D: .; size: few; CDR3: CASSPRQVGSNEKLFF; DNA: TGTGCCAGCAGCCCTCGACAGGTTGGGTCTAATGAAAAACTGTTTTTT
V: TRBV6-1; J: TRBJ1-2; D: .; size: .; CDR3: CASSDGLIYGYTF; DNA: TGTGCCAGCAGTGACGGTTTAATTTATGGCTACACCTTC
V: TRBV12-3/TRBV12-4; J: TRBJ1-2; D: .; size: .; CDR3: CASSSFNYGYTF; DNA: TGTGCCAGCAGTTCGTTTAACTATGGCTACACCTTC
V: TRBV5-1; J: TRBJ1-4; D: .; size: .; CDR3: CASSLTQGNEKLFF; DNA: TGCGCCAGCAGCTTAACACAGGGAAATGAAAAACTGTTTTTT
V: TRBV24-1; J: TRBJ2-1; D: .; size: .; CDR3: CATSDQTGSSYNEQFF; DNA: TGTGCCACCAGTGATCAAACAGGGAGCTCCTACAATGAGCAGTTCTTC
V: TRBV5-1; J: TRBJ2-3; D: .; size: .; CDR3: CASSLGQIPADTQYF; DNA: TGCGCCAGCAGCTTAGGACAGATCCCCGCCGATACGCAGTATTTT
V: TRBV18; J: TRBJ1-4; D: .; size: .; CDR3: CASPLLGLKEKLFF; DNA: TGTGCCAGCCCTCTATTGGGGTTGAAGGAAAAACTGTTTTTT
V: TRBV7-9; J: TRBJ2-1; D: .; size: .; CDR3: CASRRGVDSSYNEQFF; DNA: TGTGCCAGCAGAAGGGGGGTCGACAGCTCCTACAATGAGCAGTTCTTC
V: TRBV7-2; J: TRBJ2-7; D: TRBD1; size: .; CDR3: CASSRDRVNEQYF; DNA: TGTGCCAGCAGCCGGGACAGGGTCAACGAGCAGTACTTC
V: TRBV7-7; J: TRBJ2-2; D: .; size: .; CDR3: CASSYGGELFF; DNA: TGTGCCAGCAGCTACGGCGGGGAGCTGTTTTTT
V: TRBV4-1; J: TRBJ1-3; D: .; size: .; CDR3: CASSQDPQSSGNTIYF; DNA: TGCGCCAGCAGCCAAGATCCCCAGAGCTCTGGAAACACCATATATTTT
V: TRBV5-1; J: TRBJ2-2; D: .; size: .; CDR3: CASSWGTAGELFF; DNA: TGCGCCAGCAGCTGGGGAACGGCCGGGGAGCTGTTTTTT
V: TRBV6-2/TRBV6-3; J: TRBJ1-1; D: TRBD1; size: .; CDR3: CASSYSRIRTGNTEAFF; DNA: TGTGCCAGCAGTTACTCGAGAATTCGGACAGGAAACACTGAAGCTTTCTTT
V: TRBV5-3; J: TRBJ2-2; D: TRBD2; size: .; CDR3: CARSLGSLAGGPRYGELFF; DNA: TGTGCCAGAAGCTTGGGGAGCTTAGCGGGGGGGCCGAGGTACGGGGAGCTGTTTTTT
V: TRBV6-5; J: TRBJ1-2; D: .; size: .; CDR3: CASSYSGSYGYTF; DNA: TGTGCCAGCAGTTACTCGGGAAGCTATGGCTACACCTTC
V: TRBV15; J: TRBJ1-5; D: .; size: .; CDR3: CATSSSRYSNQPQHF; DNA: TGTGCCACCAGCAGCAGCAGATATAGCAATCAGCCCCAGCATTTT
V: TRBV5-1; J: TRBJ1-6; D: .; size: .; CDR3: CASSFDRERDSPLHF; DNA: TGCGCCAGCAGCTTCGACCGGGAGCGCGATTCACCCCTCCACTTT
V: TRBV5-1; J: TRBJ1-4; D: .; size: few; CDR3: CASSLEGSGKLFF; DNA: TGCGCCAGCAGCTTGGAAGGTTCGGGAAAACTGTTTTTT
V: TRBV5-1; J: TRBJ2-5; D: TRBD2; size: .; CDR3: CASSLLGGGYQETQYF; DNA: TGCGCCAGCAGCCTCCTCGGGGGAGGGTACCAAGAGACCCAGTACTTC
V: TRBV6-1; J: TRBJ2-2; D: .; size: .; CDR3: CASSDYGWSSIGGVSGELFF; DNA: TGTGCCAGCAGTGATTATGGGTGGTCTTCAATTGGCGGGGTATCCGGGGAGCTGTTTTTT
V: TRBV5-1; J: TRBJ1-4; D: .; size: .; CDR3: CASSLGSGATNEKLFF; DNA: TGCGCCAGCAGCTTGGGTTCGGGGGCAACTAATGAAAAACTGTTTTTT
V: TRBV9; J: TRBJ2-5; D: .; size: once; CDR3: CASSPQGGQETQYF; DNA: TGTGCCAGCAGCCCCCAGGGGGGACAAGAGACCCAGTACTTC
V: TRBV4-2; J: TRBJ2-6; D: .; size: once; CDR3: CASSQDHGGSWVLTF; DNA: TGTGCCAGCAGCCAAGATCACGGAGGGTCCTGGGTCCTGACTTTC
V: TRBV5-4; J: TRBJ2-7; D: .; size: .; CDR3: CASSPDPGKEQYF; DNA: TGTGCCAGCAGCCCGGACCCGGGGAAGGAGCAGTACTTC
V: TRBV11-3; J: TRBJ2-5; D: .; size: .; CDR3: CASSLTDQETQYF; DNA: TGTGCCAGCAGCTTAACGGACCAAGAGACCCAGTACTTC
V: TRBV18; J: TRBJ1-2; D: .; size: .; CDR3: CASSPGSSFAGYTF; DNA: TGTGCCAGCTCACCAGGTTCAAGTTTTGCGGGCTACACCTTC
V: TRBV18; J: TRBJ1-3; D: .; size: few; CDR3: CASSPEQVLSGNTIYF; DNA: TGTGCCAGCTCACCAGAACAGGTTCTCTCTGGAAACACCATATATTTT
V: TRBV29-1; J: TRBJ1-2; D: .; size: .; CDR3: CSVNPQNYGYTF; DNA: TGCAGCGTTAACCCGCAAAACTATGGCTACACCTTC
V: TRBV6-6; J: TRBJ1-2; D: TRBD1; size: few; CDR3: CASSKTGNYGYTF; DNA: TGTGCCAGCAGCAAGACAGGGAACTATGGCTACACCTTC
V: TRBV5-4; J: TRBJ2-5; D: .; size: few; CDR3: CASSPGGSAETQYF; DNA: TGTGCCAGCAGCCCGGGGGGCTCAGCGGAGACCCAGTACTTC
V: TRBV6-2/TRBV6-3; J: TRBJ2-5; D: .; size: .; CDR3: CASSYSFDSMQETQYF; DNA: TGTGCCAGCAGTTACTCGTTCGACTCGATGCAAGAGACCCAGTACTTC
V: TRBV6-1; J: TRBJ1-5; D: .; size: .; CDR3: CASSEGGGANQPQHF; DNA: TGTGCCAGCAGTGAAGGGGGAGGAGCGAATCAGCCCCAGCATTTT
V: TRBV4-2; J: TRBJ1-2; D: .; size: .; CDR3: CASSQGGGLYGYTF; DNA: TGTGCCAGCAGCCAAGGAGGAGGACTCTATGGCTACACCTTC
V: TRBV7-2; J: TRBJ1-1; D: .; size: .; CDR3: CASSLIAVNTEAFF; DNA: TGTGCCAGCAGCTTAATAGCAGTGAACACTGAAGCTTTCTTT
V: TRBV11-2; J: TRBJ1-1; D: TRBD1; size: .; CDR3: CASSLDPPQGAEAFF; DNA: TGTGCCAGCAGCTTAGATCCCCCACAGGGGGCTGAAGCTTTCTTT